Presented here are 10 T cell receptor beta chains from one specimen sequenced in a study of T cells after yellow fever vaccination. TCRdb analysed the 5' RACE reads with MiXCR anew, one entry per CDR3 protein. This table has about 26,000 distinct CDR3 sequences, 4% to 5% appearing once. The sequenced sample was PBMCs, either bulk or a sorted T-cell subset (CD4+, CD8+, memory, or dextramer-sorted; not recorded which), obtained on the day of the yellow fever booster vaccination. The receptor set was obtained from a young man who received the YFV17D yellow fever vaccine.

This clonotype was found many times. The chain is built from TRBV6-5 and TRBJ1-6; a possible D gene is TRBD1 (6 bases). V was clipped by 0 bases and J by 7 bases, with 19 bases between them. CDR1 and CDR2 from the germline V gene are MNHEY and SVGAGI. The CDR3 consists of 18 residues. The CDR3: CASSYSIGGWTVNSPLHF. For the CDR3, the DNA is TGTGCCAGCAGTTACTCGATCGGGGGGTGGACAGTGAATTCACCCCTCCACTTT.

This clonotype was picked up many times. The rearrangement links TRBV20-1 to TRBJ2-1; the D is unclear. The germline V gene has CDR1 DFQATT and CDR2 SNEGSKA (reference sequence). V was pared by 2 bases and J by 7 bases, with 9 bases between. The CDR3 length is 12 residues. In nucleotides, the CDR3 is TGCAGTGCTAGACCTACCGAAAATGAGCAGTTCTTC. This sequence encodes CSARPTENEQFF.

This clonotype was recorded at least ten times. The CDR3 bases are TGTGCCAGCTCACCGGAACAGAACTATGGCTACACCTTC. This encodes CASSPEQNYGYTF. The gene calls are TRBV18 and TRBJ1-2; D unclear. The CDR3 extends over 13 amino acids. Trimming left V 3 bases short and J 2 bases short, with 7 bases between. CDR1 and CDR2 (germline): KGHSH, LQKENI.

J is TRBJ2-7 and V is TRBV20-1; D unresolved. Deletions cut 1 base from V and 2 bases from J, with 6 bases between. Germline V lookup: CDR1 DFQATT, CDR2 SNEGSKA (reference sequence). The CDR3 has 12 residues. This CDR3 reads CSARAETYEQYF. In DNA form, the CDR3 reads TGCAGTGCTAGAGCCGAGACCTACGAGCAGTACTTC.

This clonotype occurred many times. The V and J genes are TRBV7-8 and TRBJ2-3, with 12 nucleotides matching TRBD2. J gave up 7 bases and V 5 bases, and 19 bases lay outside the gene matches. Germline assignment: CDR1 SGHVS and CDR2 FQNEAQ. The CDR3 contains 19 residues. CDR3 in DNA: TGTGCCAGCAGCCAAGGACAGGACCAAAGGGGACTAGCGGGCAATACGCAGTATTTT. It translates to CASSQGQDQRGLAGNTQYF.

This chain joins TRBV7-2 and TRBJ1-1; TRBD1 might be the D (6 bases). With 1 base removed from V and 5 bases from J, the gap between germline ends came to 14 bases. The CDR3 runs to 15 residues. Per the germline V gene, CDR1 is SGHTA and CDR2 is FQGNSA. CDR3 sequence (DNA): TGTGCCAGCAGCTTAGTAGGGGGTACGGGAACTGAAGCTTTCTTT. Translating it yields CASSLVGGTGTEAFF.

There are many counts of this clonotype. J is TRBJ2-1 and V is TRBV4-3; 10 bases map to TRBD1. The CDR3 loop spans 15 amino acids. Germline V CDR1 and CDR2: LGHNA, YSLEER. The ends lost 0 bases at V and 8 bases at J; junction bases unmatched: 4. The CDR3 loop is CASSQEGQGWDEQFF. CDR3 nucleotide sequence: TGCGCCAGCAGCCAAGAGGGACAGGGGTGGGATGAGCAGTTCTTC.

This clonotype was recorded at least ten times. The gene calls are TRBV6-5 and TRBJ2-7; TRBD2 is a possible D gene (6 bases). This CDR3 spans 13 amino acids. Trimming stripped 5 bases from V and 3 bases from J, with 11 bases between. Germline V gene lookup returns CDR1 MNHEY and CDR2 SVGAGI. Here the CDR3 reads CASSRGDIYEQYF. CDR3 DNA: TGTGCCAGCAGTCGCGGGGATATCTACGAGCAGTACTTC.

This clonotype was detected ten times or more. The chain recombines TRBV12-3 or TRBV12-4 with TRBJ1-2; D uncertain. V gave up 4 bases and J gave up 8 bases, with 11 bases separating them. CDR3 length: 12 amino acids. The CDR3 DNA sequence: TGTGCCAGCAGTTGGGGTTTTGGAGGCTACACCTTC. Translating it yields CASSWGFGGYTF.

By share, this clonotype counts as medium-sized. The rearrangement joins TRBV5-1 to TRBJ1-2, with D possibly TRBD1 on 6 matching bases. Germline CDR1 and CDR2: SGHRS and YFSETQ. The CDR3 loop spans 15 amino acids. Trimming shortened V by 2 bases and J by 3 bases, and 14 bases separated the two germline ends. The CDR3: CASSLQGTLDYGYTF. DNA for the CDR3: TGCGCCAGCAGCTTACAGGGTACCCTTGACTATGGCTACACCTTC.